The present entry profiles one T cell receptor beta chain with its context. This entry comes from a study of blood T cell repertoires in COVID-19. Study summary: The cDNA or gDNA used as material had been derived from T cells, B-cell-depleted T cells, or PBMCs.

CDR1 and CDR2 from the germline V gene are SNHLY and FYNNEI. The CDR3 extends over 14 amino acids. Trimming removed 6 bases from V and 2 bases from J; junction bases left unmatched: 5. In the study's own analysis: From reference gene primer amplification, estimates of nucleated cell counts were derived. Profiling relied on immunoSEQ multiplex PCR, and the TCRdb table lists in-frame clones only, not all of them. V, J and clone size are taken as reported in that table, and D and trimming were inferred from the DNA itself. The table has about 240,000 clones, 87% seen once. Sequenced sample: peripheral blood. The genes are TRBV2 and TRBJ2-7; 9 positions agree with TRBD1. The source of this sequence is a man aged 60-69 years who had recovered from COVID-19. CDR3: CASSGTGGPYEQYF. Written as DNA, the CDR3 is TGTGCCAGCAGCGGTACAGGGGGCCCCTACGAGCAGTACTTC.